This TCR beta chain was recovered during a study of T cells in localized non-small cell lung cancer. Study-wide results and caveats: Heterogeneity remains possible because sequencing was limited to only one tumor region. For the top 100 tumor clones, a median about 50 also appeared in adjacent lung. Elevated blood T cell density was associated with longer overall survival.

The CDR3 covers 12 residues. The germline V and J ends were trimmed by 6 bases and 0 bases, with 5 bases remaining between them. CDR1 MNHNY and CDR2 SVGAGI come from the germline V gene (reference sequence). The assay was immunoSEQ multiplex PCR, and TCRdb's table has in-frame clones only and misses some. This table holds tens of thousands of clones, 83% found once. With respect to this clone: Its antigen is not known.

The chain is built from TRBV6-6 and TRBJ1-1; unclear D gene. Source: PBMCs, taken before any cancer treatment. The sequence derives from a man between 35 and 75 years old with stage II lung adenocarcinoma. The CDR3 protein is CASSGMNTEAFF. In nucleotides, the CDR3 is TGTGCCAGCAGCGGGATGAACACTGAAGCTTTCTTT.